This T cell receptor (beta chain) was sequenced during a study of blood T cell repertoires in COVID-19. This CDR3 has 14 amino acids. V lost 5 bases to trimming and J lost 1 base, with 11 bases between them. CDR1 SGHTA and CDR2 FQGNSA come from the germline V gene. Some clones are missing from TCRdb's copy, which holds only in-frame ones; the method was immunoSEQ multiplex PCR. The sample consists of about 260,000 clones, 88% of them appearing once. This receptor was identified in a woman aged 65 to 85 with COVID-19, enrolled during active disease. The sequenced sample consisted of peripheral blood. The rearrangement links TRBV7-2 to TRBJ1-1; D uncertain. The CDR3 loop reads CASSRGGSNTEAFF. CDR3 DNA sequence: TGTGCCAGCAGCAGAGGAGGATCGAACACTGAAGCTTTCTTT.